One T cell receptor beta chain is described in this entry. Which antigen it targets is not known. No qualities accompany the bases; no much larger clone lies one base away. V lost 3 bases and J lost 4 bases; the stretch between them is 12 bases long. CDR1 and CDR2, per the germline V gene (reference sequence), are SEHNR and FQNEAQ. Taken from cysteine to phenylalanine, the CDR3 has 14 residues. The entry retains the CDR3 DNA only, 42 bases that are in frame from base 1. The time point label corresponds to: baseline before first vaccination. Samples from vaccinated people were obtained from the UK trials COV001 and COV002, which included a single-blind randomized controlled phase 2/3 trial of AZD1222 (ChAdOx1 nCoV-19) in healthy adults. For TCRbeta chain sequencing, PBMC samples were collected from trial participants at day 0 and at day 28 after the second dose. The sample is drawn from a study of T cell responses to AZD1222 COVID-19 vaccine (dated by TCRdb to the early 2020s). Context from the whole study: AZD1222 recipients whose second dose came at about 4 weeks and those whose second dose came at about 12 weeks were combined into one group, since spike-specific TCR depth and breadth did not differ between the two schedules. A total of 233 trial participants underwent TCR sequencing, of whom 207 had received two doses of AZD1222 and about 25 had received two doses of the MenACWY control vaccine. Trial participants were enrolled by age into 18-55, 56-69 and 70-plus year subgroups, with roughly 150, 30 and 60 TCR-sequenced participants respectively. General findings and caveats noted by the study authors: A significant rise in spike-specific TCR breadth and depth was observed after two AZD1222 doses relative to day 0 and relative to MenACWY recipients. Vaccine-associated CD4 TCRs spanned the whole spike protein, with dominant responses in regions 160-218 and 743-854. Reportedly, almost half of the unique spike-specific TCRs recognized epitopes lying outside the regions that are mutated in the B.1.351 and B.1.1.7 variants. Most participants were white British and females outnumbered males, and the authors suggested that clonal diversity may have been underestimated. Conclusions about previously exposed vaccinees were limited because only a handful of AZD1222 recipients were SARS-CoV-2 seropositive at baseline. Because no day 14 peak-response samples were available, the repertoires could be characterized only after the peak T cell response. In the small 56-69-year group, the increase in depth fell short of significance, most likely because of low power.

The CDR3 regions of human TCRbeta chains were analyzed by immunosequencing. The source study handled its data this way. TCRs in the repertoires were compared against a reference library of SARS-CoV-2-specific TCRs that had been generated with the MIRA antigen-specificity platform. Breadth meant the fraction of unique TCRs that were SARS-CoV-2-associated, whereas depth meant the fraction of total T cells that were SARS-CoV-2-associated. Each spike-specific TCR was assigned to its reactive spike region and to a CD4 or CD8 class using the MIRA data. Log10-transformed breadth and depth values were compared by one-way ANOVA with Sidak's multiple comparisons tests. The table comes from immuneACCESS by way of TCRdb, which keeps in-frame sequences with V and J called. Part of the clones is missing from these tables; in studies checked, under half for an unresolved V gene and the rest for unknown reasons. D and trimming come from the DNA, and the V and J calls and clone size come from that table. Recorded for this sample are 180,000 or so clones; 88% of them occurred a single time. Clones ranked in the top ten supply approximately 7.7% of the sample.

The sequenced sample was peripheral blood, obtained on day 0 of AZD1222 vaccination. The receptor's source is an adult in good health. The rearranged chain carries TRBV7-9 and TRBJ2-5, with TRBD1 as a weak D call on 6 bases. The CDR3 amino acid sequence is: CASSFKQGSETQYF. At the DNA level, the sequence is TGTGCCAGCAGCTTTAAACAGGGATCAGAGACCCAGTACTTC.